Below, one T cell receptor (beta chain) is given with its context. It has no known antigen specificity. No clone much larger than this one lies a single base away; base qualities are absent. Its CDR3 holds 13 amino acids, cysteine through phenylalanine. Just the 39-base CDR3 DNA is kept, in frame starting at base 1. Taken from the germline V gene, the CDR1 and CDR2 loops are SNHLY and FYNNEI. Deletion took 5 bases off V and 2 bases off J, with a span of 10 bases between the germline ends. These data are taken from a study of shared clonotypes between healthy human individuals (TCRdb year 2020). Regarding the research as a whole: Two women and three men aged 18 to 49 years were included in the cohort. Per donor, three plates each were used for CD4 naive and CD4 memory, two for CD8 naive, and one for CD8 memory. Blood TCR repertoires of 5 or 6 healthy adults were deeply sequenced to estimate repertoire size and the extent of clonotype sharing between individuals. To increase sequencing depth and limit assay-specific biases, TCR repertoire library preparation and sequencing were carried out by different laboratories using diverse techniques. Per donor, leukapheresis produced somewhere between about 0.8 and 9 billion PBMCs. The investigation overall reported the following: Pairwise subsampling led to the expectation that sequencing depth would affect the degree of clonotype sharing among donors. Sharing across several donors was observed for 4.5% to 6.5% of naive CD4, 3% to 3.5% of naive CD8, roughly 2.3% of memory CD4, and roughly 0.4% of memory CD8 clonotypes. Estimated clonotype richness was generally larger for naive than for memory subsets. Rarefaction of sorted-subset datasets indicated incomplete sequencing despite the large sequencing depth. Only blood was sampled, and tissue TCR repertoires likely differ from those in blood. Compared with non-shared clonotypes, the clonotypes found in all four sorted-subset donors had higher generation probabilities. The genetic and exposure-history diversity represented was limited by the small number of donors.

Using the deep immunoSEQ assay, TCR CDR3 regions were amplified from genomic DNA by multiplex PCR. Genomic DNA extracted from each cell subset was distributed evenly over all wells of several immunoSEQ 96-well plates, and each plate served as one replicate. For sorted subsets, around 0.2 ug of genomic DNA, equivalent to about 30,000 T cell genomes, went into each replicate PCR. The purified libraries were quantified using a Qubit 3.0 fluorometer, sized with a Bioanalyzer 2100, and then quantified again using the KAPA Library Quantification kit. Every immunoSEQ 96-well plate was sequenced on a separate single-read 150-cycle Illumina NextSeq 550 flow cell. The study's own analysis went as follows. The immunoSEQ output contained only junctional sequences without quality scores, so filtering could not match that applied to full-length reads. To assign V/J genes and CDR3, sequences were annotated using PyIR, a Python wrapper for IgBLAST v1.9, with IMGT germline references. Reads were filtered out if the reads had weak V/J assignments (E-value above 1e-6), no CDR3, stop codons, out-of-frame junctions, or ambiguous translated residues. V3J clonotypes were defined as sequences sharing an identical inferred V gene, J gene, and CDR3 amino acid sequence. To compute the percentage overlap between repertoires, the number of shared unique clonotypes was divided by the size of the smaller repertoire. Three approaches were used to assess repertoire richness: RTK rarefaction, the Chao1 estimator, and Recon v2.1 estimates of unobserved clonotypes. OLGA was used to compute generation probabilities for all TCRbeta clonotypes that the gDNA method yielded from a handful of donors. TCRdb mirrors the immuneACCESS table, restricted to in-frame sequences. Some clones are absent from its copies; in checked studies, under half trace to an unresolved V gene, and the reason for the others is unknown. V and J calls and clone size are copied from that table; D and trimming were computed from the DNA. The sample data list 640,000 or so clones, and 55% to 75% of these were observed just once. The ten largest account for around 2% of the sample.

Donors were healthy HIV-negative adults with no recently reported acute infections or vaccinations. All donors were Caucasian adults living in Nashville, Tennessee, USA. CD4+ T cells were enriched through magnetic negative selection, after which naive cells were positively selected on CD45RA and the remaining negative fraction served as the memory subset. Blood was collected by leukapheresis, and PBMCs were isolated by Ficoll-Histopaque density gradient centrifugation and then cryopreserved in liquid nitrogen vapor phase. Analytical flow cytometry was used to check the purity and quantity of each magnetically sorted T cell population. Genomic DNA was isolated from each sorted fraction and quantified by UV absorbance on a Nanodrop 2000c.

The origin of this receptor is a woman in her twenties or thirties in good health. Sequencing was carried out using memory CD4+ T cells sorted from blood. This sample's cell subset or site label indicates: CD45RA-negative fraction. The V gene is TRBV2 and the J gene is TRBJ2-7, with no reliable assignment of the D segment. CDR3 loop: CASSSQVTYEQYF. The DNA sequence is given as TGTGCCAGCAGTTCCCAGGTGACCTACGAGCAGTACTTC.